This entry features one T cell receptor (beta chain) sequence. Its cognate antigen is unknown. This entry is derived from a study of T-cell memory formation after mild COVID-19. Looking at the study overall: Largely donor-specific TCR clusters were found. General study findings and limits: Pre-infection memory carried some responding clones, suggesting that cross-reactive memory joined. Those CD4+ clones that contracted were mainly in CM and EM (CD8+ ones in EMRA).

5'RACE with constant-segment primers built TCRalpha and TCRbeta cDNA libraries with UMIs. TCRdb used MiXCR to reprocess the 5' RACE reads, holding one entry per CDR3 protein. This sample has 430,000 or so distinct CDR3 sequences; 20% to 25% occur once, and the top ten carry approximately 12%. The CDR3 is 10 residues long. The germline V gene encodes CDR1 MDHEN and CDR2 SYDVKM. J is TRBJ1-1 and V is TRBV28, with D uncertain. Sequencing was done on a sample of PBMCs or a T cell subset sorted from them (not recorded which). The receptor comes from an adult woman who had mild COVID-19 (a few samples of this study predate the infection). Cell type and time point are not known. CDR3 sequence: CSCGNTEAFF. CDR3 DNA: TGTAGTTGCGGGAACACTGAAGCTTTCTTT.